Following are 30 T cell receptor beta chains from one sample sequenced in a study of shared clonotypes between healthy human individuals. Clones were sequenced by immunoSEQ multiplex PCR, and TCRdb holds only the in-frame ones, with some missing. The repertoire holds approximately 1.4 million clones, approximately 98% seen once, with roughly 0.45% in the top ten. Input material: naive CD4+ T cells sorted from blood. The sample's subset: CD45RA+ positively selected. The receptors were sampled from a man aged 30 to 45 in good health.

The chain combines TRBV2 with TRBJ2-1, with D unresolved. V was shortened by 5 bases and J by 4 bases, with 12 bases between the two germline ends. This CDR3 region has 14 residues. CDR1 and CDR2 (germline): SNHLY, FYNNEI. The CDR3 DNA reads as TGTGCCAGCAGTTACGACCGGGCTTACAATGAGCAGTTCTTC. The encoded protein is CASSYDRAYNEQFF.

This clone was detected once. The sample has other DNA sequences that encode this CDR3 too. The chain carries TRBV18 and TRBJ2-7, with TRBD1 matching over 10 bases. The length of the CDR3 is 15 residues. Per the germline V gene, CDR1 is KGHSH and CDR2 is LQKENI. Trimming cost V 3 bases and J 1 base; bases outside gene matches: 3. CDR3 residues: CASSPGQGRSYEQYF. CDR3 DNA sequence: TGTGCCAGCTCACCGGGACAGGGGAGATCCTACGAGCAGTACTTC.

The gene calls are TRBV28 and TRBJ2-3; D is possibly TRBD2 (5 bases). The length of the CDR3 is 14 residues. The V and J ends lost 9 bases and 4 bases respectively, with 17 bases between them. Germline V gives CDR1 MDHEN, CDR2 SYDVKM. This chain's CDR3 is CASRYGSVSDTQYF. CDR3 sequence (DNA): TGTGCCAGTCGATATGGTAGCGTCTCAGATACGCAGTATTTT.

This chain joins TRBV7-2 and TRBJ2-7; possibly TRBD1 or TRBD2 for D (6 bases each). Trimming took off 6 bases at V and 6 bases at J, with 21 bases between the two ends. Looked up from germline, CDR1 is SGHTA and CDR2 is FQGNSA. The CDR3 loop spans 15 amino acids. This chain's CDR3 is CASSSPGASVSEQYF. The CDR3 DNA reads TGTGCCAGCAGTTCCCCAGGGGCTAGCGTGTCCGAGCAGTACTTC.

This chain joins TRBV5-4 and TRBJ1-4; TRBD1 agrees at 10 bases. After removal of 0 bases from V and 7 bases from J, the junction contained 12 bases not matched to a gene. This CDR3 region has 18 residues. Germline CDR1 is SGHNT and CDR2 is YYREEE (reference sequence). The DNA for the CDR3 is TGTGCCAGCAGCTTGGGCCCGACAGGGGGCGTCCAGAGTGAAAAACTGTTTTTT. This encodes CASSLGPTGGVQSEKLFF. The full variable domain, with the rest looked up from reference TRBV5-4 and TRBJ1-4, is ETGVTQSPTHLIKTRGQQVTLRCSSQSGHNTVSWYQQALGQGPQFIFQYYREEENGRGNFPPRFSGLQFPNYSSELNVNALELDDSALYLCASSLGPTGGVQSEKLFFGSGTQLSVL.

This clone was picked up one time. The CDR3: CASSKGQRNTGELFF. Written as DNA, the CDR3 is TGTGCCAGCAGTAAGGGACAGCGGAACACCGGGGAGCTGTTTTTT. The chain joins TRBV27 to TRBJ2-2; 7 positions match TRBD1. This CDR3 has 15 amino acids. CDR1 and CDR2 from the germline V gene are MNHEY and SMNVEV (reference sequence). Trimming at V came to 5 bases and at J to 1 base, leaving 4 bases not matched to a gene.

The chain couples TRBV7-9 to TRBJ2-3; D call uncertain. The CDR3 runs 14 residues. V was shortened by 8 bases and J by 2 bases, with 14 bases between the two germline ends. Germline values: CDR1 SEHNR, CDR2 FQNEAQ (reference sequence). CDR3: CASSLQAYTDTQYF. The CDR3, as DNA: TGTGCCAGCTCCCTCCAGGCCTACACAGATACGCAGTATTTT.

On this clone: The sample holds other DNA sequences that translate to the same CDR3. The genes are TRBV15 and TRBJ1-3; D uncertain. CDR1 and CDR2 from the germline V gene are LNHNV and YYDKDF (reference sequence). Between the trimmed V and J ends, which lost 0 bases and 4 bases, there was a span of 4 bases. The CDR3 contains 13 residues. CDR3: CATSRDRGNTIYF. CDR3 nucleotide sequence: TGTGCCACCAGCAGAGACAGGGGAAACACCATATATTTT.

The chain links TRBV4-1 to TRBJ1-1; D might be TRBD1 (6 bases). The CDR3 sequence is 15 residues long. V gave up 0 bases and J gave up 4 bases, with 12 bases separating them. Germline V gives CDR1 MGHRA, CDR2 YSYEKL. In DNA, the CDR3 is TGCGCCAGCAGCCAAGAAGTAGGAGGGGGCACTGAAGCTTTCTTT. Its translation: CASSQEVGGGTEAFF.

V gene TRBV5-5 combines with J gene TRBJ2-6, with D uncertain. The germline gives CDR1 SGHKS, CDR2 YYEKEE (reference sequence). The CDR3 runs to 15 residues. Trimming took 0 bases from V and 4 from J, leaving 8 bases between them. Here the CDR3 DNA reads TGTGCCAGCAGCTTGGGAAAGACCGGGGCCAACGTCCTGACTTTC. The encoded protein is CASSLGKTGANVLTF.

V and J are TRBV5-5 and TRBJ2-7; 10 bases fit TRBD1. The trim removed 0 bases at V and 2 bases at J, leaving 2 bases unmatched. This CDR3 contains 15 residues. Germline CDR1 SGHKS, CDR2 YYEKEE (reference sequence). The CDR3 sequence is CASSLEGQGTYEQYF. In DNA form, the CDR3 reads TGTGCCAGCAGCTTGGAGGGACAGGGGACCTACGAGCAGTACTTC.

The J gene is TRBJ2-3, the V gene TRBV28; 9 bases match TRBD2. The CDR3 covers 15 residues. The germline V gene has CDR1 MDHEN and CDR2 SYDVKM. The ends lost 2 bases at V and 4 bases at J; junction bases unmatched: 4. This chain's CDR3 is CASSLAGGPADTQYF. CDR3 DNA sequence: TGTGCCAGCAGTTTAGCGGGAGGGCCTGCAGATACGCAGTATTTT.

About this clone: Other DNA sequences in the same sample also yield this CDR3. The chain couples TRBV28 to TRBJ1-2; no definite D call. This CDR3 has 12 residues. The germline CDR1 and CDR2 sequences are MDHEN and SYDVKM. V shed 3 bases and J shed 5 bases, with 7 bases lying between them. CDR3 nucleotide sequence: TGTGCCAGCAGTTTCGGCTCTTATGGCTACACCTTC. This gives the protein CASSFGSYGYTF.

The chain links TRBV4-3 to TRBJ2-5, with 9 bases identical to TRBD1. From germline, CDR1 is LGHNA and CDR2 YSLEER. The CDR3 extends over 15 amino acids. The J segment lost 3 bases and the V segment lost 3 bases, leaving 5 bases of the junction unmatched. In DNA form, the CDR3 reads TGCGCCAGCAGCCAGGTACAGGGGGCCGAAGAGACCCAGTACTTC. This gives the protein CASSQVQGAEETQYF.

The chain couples TRBV13 to TRBJ1-4; weak D call: TRBD1 (6 bases). V dropped 4 bases and J dropped 0 bases, with 9 bases sitting between them. The CDR3 contains 15 residues. Germline V gene sequence: CDR1 PRHDT, CDR2 FYEKMQ (reference sequence). The chain's CDR3 is CASSSTGSTNEKLFF. CDR3 DNA: TGTGCCAGCAGCTCCACAGGGTCAACTAATGAAAAACTGTTTTTT.

The J gene is TRBJ2-7, the V gene TRBV27; 10 bases agree with TRBD1. This CDR3 spans 16 amino acids. Unmatched junction bases numbered 11, after V lost 5 bases and J lost 4 bases. The germline gives CDR1 MNHEY, CDR2 SMNVEV (reference sequence). The chain's CDR3 is CASSTIRGTGEYEQYF. The CDR3 coding sequence is TGTGCCAGCAGTACAATTAGGGGGACAGGGGAGTACGAGCAGTACTTC.

Concerning this clone: The same CDR3 also results from other DNA sequences found in this sample. This CDR3 reads CASSFRDEQFF. The CDR3 DNA reads TGTGCCAGCAGCTTTAGGGATGAGCAGTTCTTC. J is TRBJ2-1 and V is TRBV5-4; no firm D call. Germline V gene lookup returns CDR1 SGHNT and CDR2 YYREEE (reference sequence). Between the trimmed V and J ends, which lost 2 bases and 8 bases, there was a span of 5 bases. CDR3 size: 11 residues. Supplemented by reference TRBV5-4 and TRBJ2-1, the full variable domain reads ETGVTQSPTHLIKTRGQQVTLRCSSQSGHNTVSWYQQALGQGPQFIFQYYREEENGRGNFPPRFSGLQFPNYSSELNVNALELDDSALYLCASSFRDEQFFGPGTRLTVL.

V is TRBV7-4 and J is TRBJ2-1, with D perhaps matching TRBD1 or TRBD2 (6 bases each). CDR3 size: 14 residues. The V end was cut by 8 bases, the J end by 7 bases, with 18 bases between. From germline, CDR1 is SGHVT and CDR2 SQSDAQ. The CDR3 DNA is TGTGCCAGCGTACCCTTGGGGGGCTGGAATGAGCAGTTCTTC. It encodes CASVPLGGWNEQFF. Full variable domain (missing parts from reference TRBV7-4 and TRBJ2-1): GAGVSQSPRYKVAKRGRDVALRCDSISGHVTLYWYRQTLGQGSEVLTYSQSDAQRDKSGRPSGRFSAERPERSVSTLKIQRTEQGDSAVYLCASVPLGGWNEQFFGPGTRLTVL.

The chain joins TRBV5-1 to TRBJ2-3; D not resolved. V was shortened by 0 bases and J by 6 bases, with 23 bases between the two germline ends. Germline V CDR1 and CDR2: SGHRS, YFSETQ. CDR3 length: 18 amino acids. This CDR3 is CASSLVLSGQPSSDTQYF. Here the CDR3 DNA reads TGCGCCAGCAGCTTGGTGCTATCTGGGCAACCAAGTTCCGATACGCAGTATTTT.

The genes are TRBV11-2 and TRBJ2-1, with D tentatively TRBD2 (6 bases). The ends were cut back, 7 bases at V and 4 bases at J, with 29 bases in the middle. The CDR3 length is 19 residues. Germline CDR1 is SGHAT and CDR2 is FQNNGV. CDR3: CASIPSLEEGPIRYNEQFF. CDR3 sequence (DNA): TGTGCCAGCATTCCGAGCCTCGAGGAGGGTCCTATACGGTACAATGAGCAGTTCTTC.

This chain joins TRBV7-9 and TRBJ1-1, with 8 nucleotides matching TRBD1. The V and J ends lost 1 base and 0 bases, in that order; junction bases with no gene match: 4. The CDR3 totals 16 residues. CDR1 is SEHNR and CDR2 is FQNEAQ in the germline V gene (reference sequence). This CDR3 is CASSLVRGQLNTEAFF. DNA for the CDR3: TGTGCCAGCAGCTTAGTCAGGGGGCAGTTGAACACTGAAGCTTTCTTT.

The gene calls are TRBV28 and TRBJ2-7; unclear D gene. Germline V lookup: CDR1 MDHEN, CDR2 SYDVKM. This CDR3 region has 14 residues. Trimming removed 0 bases from V and 3 bases from J, with 9 bases in between. CDR3 region: CASSLWARNYEQYF. The CDR3 DNA reads as TGTGCCAGCAGTTTATGGGCCAGAAACTACGAGCAGTACTTC. Using reference TRBV28 and TRBJ2-7 for the parts outside the CDR3, the full variable domain is DVKVTQSSRYLVKRTGEKVFLECVQDMDHENMFWYRQDPGLGLRLIYFSYDVKMKEKGDIPEGYSVSREKKERFSLILESASTNQTSMYLCASSLWARNYEQYFGPGTRLTVT.

This clone was observed once. The CDR3 coding sequence is TGTGCCAGCAGCGTAAGGACTAGCGGGAGGAAGTTATACAATGAGCAGTTCTTC. Its translation: CASSVRTSGRKLYNEQFF. The chain carries TRBV9 and TRBJ2-1; 14 positions match TRBD2. V shed 1 base, J shed 4 bases, and the junction held 7 bases outside the gene matches. Germline CDR1 and CDR2: SGDLS and YYNGEE. CDR3 length: 18 residues.

This clone was counted a few times. Within the sample, other DNA sequences also encode this same CDR3. This chain joins TRBV7-9 and TRBJ2-3; D is unclear. Trimming removed 5 bases from V and 4 bases from J, with 4 bases in between. CDR3 size: 11 residues. Germline lookup yields CDR1 SEHNR and CDR2 FQNEAQ (reference sequence). The CDR3 region has the DNA TGTGCCAGCAGCCGGGCAGATACGCAGTATTTT. Translating gives CASSRADTQYF.

The V and J genes are TRBV6-1 and TRBJ2-5; 8 bases line up with TRBD1. V lost 2 bases and J lost 5; bases outside the gene matches: 4. The germline V gene has CDR1 MNHNS and CDR2 SASEGT. CDR3 length: 14 amino acids. Here the CDR3 reads CASSENRGRETQYF. The CDR3 DNA sequence: TGTGCCAGCAGTGAAAACAGGGGGAGGGAGACCCAGTACTTC.

The chain joins TRBV5-1 to TRBJ2-5, with a possible D match to TRBD2 (6 bases). The V end was cut by 2 bases, the J end by 10 bases, with 18 bases between. Looked up from germline, CDR1 is SGHRS and CDR2 is YFSETQ. This CDR3 spans 14 amino acids. As DNA, the CDR3 is TGCGCCAGCAGCTTAGCGGGCCCCCTATATGACCAGTACTTC. Protein sequence: CASSLAGPLYDQYF.

The V call is TRBV10-2, the J call TRBJ2-1; 7 bases align to TRBD2. CDR3 length: 16 amino acids. The germline CDR1 and CDR2 sequences are WSHSY and SAAADI. V was clipped by 6 bases and J by 1 base; unmatched bases: 9. The CDR3 reads CASRDLGAGSYNEQFF. In DNA, the CDR3 is TGCGCCAGCAGGGACCTGGGAGCGGGGTCCTACAATGAGCAGTTCTTC.

This chain links TRBV5-4 with TRBJ2-5; TRBD2 matches 9 bases. The V gene's germline CDR1 is SGHNT and CDR2 YYREEE (reference sequence). The CDR3 spans 16 residues. The V and J ends lost 4 bases and 4 bases, in that order; junction bases with no gene match: 11. The CDR3 loop reads CASSPEGGRAPETQYF. DNA for the CDR3: TGTGCCAGCAGCCCTGAGGGCGGGAGGGCCCCAGAGACCCAGTACTTC.

J is TRBJ2-2 and V is TRBV27; TRBD1 might be the D (5 bases). There are 12 residues in the CDR3. With 8 bases removed from V and 3 bases from J, the gap between germline ends came to 7 bases. Germline CDR1 reads MNHEY; CDR2 reads SMNVEV (reference sequence). The CDR3 region has the DNA TGTGCCAGCGCAGGGTACACCGGGGAGCTGTTTTTT. As protein: CASAGYTGELFF.

This chain joins TRBV19 and TRBJ2-2, with 8 bases fitting TRBD2. The germline CDR1 and CDR2 sequences are LNHDA and SQIVND (reference sequence). The CDR3 is 14 residues long. With V trimmed by 6 bases and J by 1 base, 1 base remained unmatched. The CDR3: CASRLAENTGELFF. CDR3 nucleotides: TGTGCCAGTAGACTAGCGGAGAACACCGGGGAGCTGTTTTTT. Variable domain in full (rest from reference TRBV19 and TRBJ2-2): DGGITQSPKYLFRKEGQNVTLSCEQNLNHDAMYWYRQDPGQGLRLIYYSQIVNDFQKGDIAEGYSVSREKKESFPLTVTSAQKNPTAFYLCASRLAENTGELFFGEGSRLTVL.